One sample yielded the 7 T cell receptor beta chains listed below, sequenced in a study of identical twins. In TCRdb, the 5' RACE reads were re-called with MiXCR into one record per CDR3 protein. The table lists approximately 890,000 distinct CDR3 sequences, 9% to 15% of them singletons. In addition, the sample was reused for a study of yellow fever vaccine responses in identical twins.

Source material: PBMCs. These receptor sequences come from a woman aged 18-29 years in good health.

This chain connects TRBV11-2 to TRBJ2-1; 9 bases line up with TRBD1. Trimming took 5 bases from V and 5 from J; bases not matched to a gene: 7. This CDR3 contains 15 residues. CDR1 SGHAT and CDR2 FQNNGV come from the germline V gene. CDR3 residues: CASSPGTGPNNEQFF. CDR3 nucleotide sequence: TGTGCCAGCAGCCCCGGGACAGGGCCCAACAATGAGCAGTTCTTC.

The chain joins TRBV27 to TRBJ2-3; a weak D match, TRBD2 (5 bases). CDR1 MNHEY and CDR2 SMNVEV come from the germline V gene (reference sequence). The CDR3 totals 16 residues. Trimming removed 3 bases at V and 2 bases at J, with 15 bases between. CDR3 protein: CASSFVVPLATDTQYF. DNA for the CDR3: TGTGCCAGCAGTTTCGTGGTTCCTCTAGCCACAGATACGCAGTATTTT.

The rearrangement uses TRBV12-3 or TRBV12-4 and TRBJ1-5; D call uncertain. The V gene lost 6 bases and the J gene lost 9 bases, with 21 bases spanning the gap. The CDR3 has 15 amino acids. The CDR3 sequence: CASRANSGIKGPQHF. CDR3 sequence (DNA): TGTGCCAGCAGGGCGAATTCCGGGATCAAGGGGCCCCAGCATTTT.

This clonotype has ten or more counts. The DNA of the CDR3 is TGTGCCATCAGTGACGGATCCACCGGGGAGCTGTTTTTT. Its protein is CAISDGSTGELFF. The rearrangement joins TRBV10-3 to TRBJ2-2; D remains ambiguous. The ends were cut back, 3 bases at V and 4 bases at J, with 6 bases in the middle. This CDR3 contains 13 residues. CDR1 ENHRY and CDR2 SYGVKD come from the germline V gene.

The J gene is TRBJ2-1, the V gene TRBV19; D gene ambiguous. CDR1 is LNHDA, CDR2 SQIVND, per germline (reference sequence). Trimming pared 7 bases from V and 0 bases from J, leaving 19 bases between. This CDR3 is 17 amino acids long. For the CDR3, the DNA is TGTGCCAGTAAATCTGTCTCCGGGCTGGCCTCCTACAATGAGCAGTTCTTC. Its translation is CASKSVSGLASYNEQFF.

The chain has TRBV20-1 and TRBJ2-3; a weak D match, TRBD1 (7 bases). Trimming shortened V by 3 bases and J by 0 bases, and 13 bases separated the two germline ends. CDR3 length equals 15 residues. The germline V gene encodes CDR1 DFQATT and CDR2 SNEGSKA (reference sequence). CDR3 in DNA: TGCAGTGCTAGTCAGGGGGGCTCGAGCACAGATACGCAGTATTTT. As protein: CSASQGGSSTDTQYF.

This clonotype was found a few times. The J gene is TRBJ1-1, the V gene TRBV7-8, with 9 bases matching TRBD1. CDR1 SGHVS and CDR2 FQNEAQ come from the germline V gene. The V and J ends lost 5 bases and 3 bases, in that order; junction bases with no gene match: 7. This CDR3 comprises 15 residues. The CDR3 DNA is TGTGCCAGCAGCCCTACAGGGGGCGTGGACACTGAAGCTTTCTTT. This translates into CASSPTGGVDTEAFF.